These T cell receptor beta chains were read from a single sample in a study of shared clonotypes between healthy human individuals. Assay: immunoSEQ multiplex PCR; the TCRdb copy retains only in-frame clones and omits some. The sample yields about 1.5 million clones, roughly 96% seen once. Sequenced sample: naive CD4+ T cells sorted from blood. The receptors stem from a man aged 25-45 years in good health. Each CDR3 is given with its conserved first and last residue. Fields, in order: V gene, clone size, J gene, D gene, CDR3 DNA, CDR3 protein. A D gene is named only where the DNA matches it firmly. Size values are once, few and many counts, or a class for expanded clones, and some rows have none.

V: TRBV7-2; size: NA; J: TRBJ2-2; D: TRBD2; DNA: TGTGCCAGCAGGCCCACCCTAGGACTAGCGGGTAACACCGGGGAGCTGTTTTTT; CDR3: CASRPTLGLAGNTGELFF
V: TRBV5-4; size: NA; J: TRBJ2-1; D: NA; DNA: TGTGCCAGCAGCTTGTTGGCGGGACGTACCTACAATGAGCAGTTCTTC; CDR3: CASSLLAGRTYNEQFF
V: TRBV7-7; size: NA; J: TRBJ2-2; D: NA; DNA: TGTGCTAGCAGCTTAGGGGCCGGGACACACACCGGGGAGCTGTTTTTT; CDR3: CASSLGAGTHTGELFF
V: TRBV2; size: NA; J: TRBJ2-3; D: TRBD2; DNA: TGTGCCAGCAGTAGCGGGACCCCGGAGGATACGCAGTATTTT; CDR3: CASSSGTPEDTQYF
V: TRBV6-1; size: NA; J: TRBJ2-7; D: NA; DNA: TGTGCCAGCAGCCCACAGGGTACTGGCTTGCTGGAGCAGTACTTC; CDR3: CASSPQGTGLLEQYF
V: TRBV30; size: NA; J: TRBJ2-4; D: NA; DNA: TGTGCCTGCAGTAGTGGTTCCAAAAACATTCAGTACTTC; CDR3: CACSSGSKNIQYF
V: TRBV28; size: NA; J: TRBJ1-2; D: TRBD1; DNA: TGTGCCAGCAGTCCGGGCAGGGGGCGGAACTATGGCTACACCTTC; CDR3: CASSPGRGRNYGYTF
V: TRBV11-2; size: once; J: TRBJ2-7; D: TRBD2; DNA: TGTGCCAGCAGCTTAGGCCGACTAGCGGGAGTCTACGAGCAGTACTTC; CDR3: CASSLGRLAGVYEQYF
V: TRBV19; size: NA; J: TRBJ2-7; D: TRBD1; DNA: TGTGCCAGTAGAGGGGGTCGGGACAGCCCCTACGAGCAGTACTTC; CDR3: CASRGGRDSPYEQYF
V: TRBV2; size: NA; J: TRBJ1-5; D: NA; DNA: TGTGCCAGCAGTGACCGGGACCGCAATCAGCCCCAGCATTTT; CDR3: CASSDRDRNQPQHF
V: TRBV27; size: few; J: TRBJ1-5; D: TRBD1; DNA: TGTGCCAGCAGTTTAAGGGCAGGGGGCGCCTCCAATCAGCCCCAGCATTTT; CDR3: CASSLRAGGASNQPQHF
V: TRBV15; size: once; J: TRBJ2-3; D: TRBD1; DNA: TGTGCCACCAGCAGCCTGGACAGGGTGAATTTCCGCACAGATACGCAGTATTTT; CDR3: CATSSLDRVNFRTDTQYF
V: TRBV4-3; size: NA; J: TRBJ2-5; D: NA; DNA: TGCGCCAGCAGCCAAGATTTGTCAGGGAGTAGGAGGCAAGAGACCCAGTACTTC; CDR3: CASSQDLSGSRRQETQYF
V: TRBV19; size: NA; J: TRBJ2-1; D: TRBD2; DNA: TGTGCCAGTAGTCCACTAGCGGGCTCCTACAATGAGCAGTTCTTC; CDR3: CASSPLAGSYNEQFF
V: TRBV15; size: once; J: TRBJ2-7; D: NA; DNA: TGTGCCACCAGCAGAGAGGGTGCCCACTACGAGCAGTACTTC; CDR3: CATSREGAHYEQYF
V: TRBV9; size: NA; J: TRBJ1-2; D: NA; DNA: TGTGCCAGCAGCGTAGAAGAAGGGAGGCTGATCGGCTACACCTTC; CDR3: CASSVEEGRLIGYTF
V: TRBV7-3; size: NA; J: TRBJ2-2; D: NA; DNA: TGTGCCAGCAGCCGGGACGGATACACCGGGGAGCTGTTTTTT; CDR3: CASSRDGYTGELFF
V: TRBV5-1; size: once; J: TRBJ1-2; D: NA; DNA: TGCGCCAGCAGCCTATGGGGGAGTAACTATGGCTACACCTTC; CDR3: CASSLWGSNYGYTF
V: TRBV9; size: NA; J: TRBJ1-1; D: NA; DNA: TGTGCCAGCAGCGTTCTCACGGGCGGGGGTGGTACTGAAGCTTTCTTT; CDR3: CASSVLTGGGGTEAFF
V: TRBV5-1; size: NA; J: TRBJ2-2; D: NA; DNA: TGCGCCAGCAGCCGACCGGAGGGAGGGAACACCGGGGAGCTGTTTTTT; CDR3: CASSRPEGGNTGELFF
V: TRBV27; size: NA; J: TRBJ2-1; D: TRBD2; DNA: TGTGCCACCCCTCGGGAGCGGCGGGGGGGATACAATGAGCAGTTCTTC; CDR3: CATPRERRGGYNEQFF
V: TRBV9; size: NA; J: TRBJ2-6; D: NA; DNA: TGTGCCAGCAGCACCAGAAGCTCTGGGGCCAACGTCCTGACTTTC; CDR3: CASSTRSSGANVLTF
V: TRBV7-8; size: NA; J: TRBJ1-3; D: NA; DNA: TGTGCCAGCAGCTTGAGGACAGTCGTCTCTGGAAACACCATATATTTT; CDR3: CASSLRTVVSGNTIYF
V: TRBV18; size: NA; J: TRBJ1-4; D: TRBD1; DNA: TGTGCCAGCTCACCCTGGACAGGGGGTGATGAAAAACTGTTTTTT; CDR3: CASSPWTGGDEKLFF
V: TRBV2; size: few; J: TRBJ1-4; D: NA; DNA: TGTGCCAGCAGTGTTATCAGTACGGCAGAAAAACTGTTTTTT; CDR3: CASSVISTAEKLFF
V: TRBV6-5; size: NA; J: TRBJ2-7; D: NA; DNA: TGTGCCAGCAGTTCAACAGGGTCTTCCTACGAGCAGTACTTC; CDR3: CASSSTGSSYEQYF
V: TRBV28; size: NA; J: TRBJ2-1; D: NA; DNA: TGTGCCAGCAGTCAACGGGGGATCTCCTACAATGAGCAGTTCTTC; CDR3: CASSQRGISYNEQFF
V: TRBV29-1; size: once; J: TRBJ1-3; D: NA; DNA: TGCAGCGTTGTGTCCGGAGGTGGAAACACCATATATTTT; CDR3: CSVVSGGGNTIYF
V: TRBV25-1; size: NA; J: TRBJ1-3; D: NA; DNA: TGTGCCAGCTCCGGAGACAGCTCTGGAAACACCATATATTTT; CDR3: CASSGDSSGNTIYF
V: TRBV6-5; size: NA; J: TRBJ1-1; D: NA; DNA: TGTGCCAGCAGTTACCACATAAACACTGAAGCTTTCTTT; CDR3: CASSYHINTEAFF
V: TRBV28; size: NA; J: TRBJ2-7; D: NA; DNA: TGTGCCAGCAGTCCCCCGGGCAGGGGGGACTACGAGCAGTACTTC; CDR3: CASSPPGRGDYEQYF
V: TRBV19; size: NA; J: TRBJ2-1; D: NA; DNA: TGTGCCAGTAGTATAGAGGGCGGGGGCCCATTTGACAATGAGCAGTTCTTC; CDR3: CASSIEGGGPFDNEQFF
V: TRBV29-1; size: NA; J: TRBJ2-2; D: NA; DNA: TGCAGCCTCGGGGGAGTGAACACCGGGGAGCTGTTTTTT; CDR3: CSLGGVNTGELFF
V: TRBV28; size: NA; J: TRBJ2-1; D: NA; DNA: TGTGCCAGCAGTTTGGCTAACAATGAGCAGTTCTTC; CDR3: CASSLANNEQFF
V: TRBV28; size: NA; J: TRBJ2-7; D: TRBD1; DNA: TGTGCCAGCAGAACGGGCGGACAGGGTATTGTCTACGAGCAGTACTTC; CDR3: CASRTGGQGIVYEQYF
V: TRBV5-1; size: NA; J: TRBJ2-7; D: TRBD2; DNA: TGCGCCAGCAGCTTGCTAGGGACTAGCGGCGAGCAGTACTTC; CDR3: CASSLLGTSGEQYF
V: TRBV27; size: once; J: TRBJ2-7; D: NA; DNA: TGTGCCAGCATACGGAACAGACGAGGTGACGAGCAGTACTTC; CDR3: CASIRNRRGDEQYF
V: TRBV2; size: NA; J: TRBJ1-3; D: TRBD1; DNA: TGTGCCAGCAGTGCCGGGACAGGGGGAGACACCATATATTTT; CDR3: CASSAGTGGDTIYF
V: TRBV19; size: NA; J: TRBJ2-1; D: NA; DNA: TGTGCCAGTAGTATAGGGAACCCAGGGAAGCAGTTCTTC; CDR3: CASSIGNPGKQFF
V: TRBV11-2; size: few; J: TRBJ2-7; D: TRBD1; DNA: TGTGCCAGCAGCTTGGGGACAGGGACCTACGAGCAGTACTTC; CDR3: CASSLGTGTYEQYF
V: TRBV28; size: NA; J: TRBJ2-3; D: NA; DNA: TGTGCCGGCTCCAGGGGAGTGGGCACAGATACGCAGTATTTT; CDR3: CAGSRGVGTDTQYF
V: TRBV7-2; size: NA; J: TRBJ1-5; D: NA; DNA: TGTGCCAGCACCCTCGATTGGGGTCAGCCCCAGCATTTT; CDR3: CASTLDWGQPQHF
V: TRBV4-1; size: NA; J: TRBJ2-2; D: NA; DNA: TGCGCCAGCAGCCGACTGGCGAACACCGGGGAGCTGTTTTTT; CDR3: CASSRLANTGELFF
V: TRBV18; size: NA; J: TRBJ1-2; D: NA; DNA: TGTGCCAGCTCACCGAACGACGCTTTCTACGGAGGCTACACCTTC; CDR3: CASSPNDAFYGGYTF
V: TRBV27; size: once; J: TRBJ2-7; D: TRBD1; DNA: TGTGCCAGCAGTTTATCCGGCCCGGGACAGGGTAAATACGAGCAGTACTTC; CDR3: CASSLSGPGQGKYEQYF
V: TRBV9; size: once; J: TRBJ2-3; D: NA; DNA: TGTGCCAGCAGCGTCTCATCTGGCACAGATACGCAGTATTTT; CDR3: CASSVSSGTDTQYF
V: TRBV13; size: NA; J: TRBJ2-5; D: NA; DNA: TGTGCCAGCAGCTTAAGCAGCAATTCCTACACTCAAGAGACCCAGTACTTC; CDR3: CASSLSSNSYTQETQYF
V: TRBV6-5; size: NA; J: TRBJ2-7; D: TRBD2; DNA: TGTGCCAGCAGGTACACCGGGACTAGCGGGTACGAGCAGTACTTC; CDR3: CASRYTGTSGYEQYF
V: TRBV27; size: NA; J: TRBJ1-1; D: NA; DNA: TGTGCCAGCAGTTTAGGTGCAGGCTATTACACTGAAGCTTTCTTT; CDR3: CASSLGAGYYTEAFF
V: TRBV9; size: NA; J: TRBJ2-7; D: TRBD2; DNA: TGTGCCAGCAGCGCCGGACTAGAAGGCTGGGAGCAGTACTTC; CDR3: CASSAGLEGWEQYF
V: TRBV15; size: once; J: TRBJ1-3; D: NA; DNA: TGTGCCACCAGGGATGCGGGCTCTGGAAACACCATATATTTT; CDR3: CATRDAGSGNTIYF
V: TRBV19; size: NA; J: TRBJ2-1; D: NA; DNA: TGTGCCAGTAGTATAGTTGGGCGGACACAGGTCTACAATGAGCAGTTCTTC; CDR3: CASSIVGRTQVYNEQFF